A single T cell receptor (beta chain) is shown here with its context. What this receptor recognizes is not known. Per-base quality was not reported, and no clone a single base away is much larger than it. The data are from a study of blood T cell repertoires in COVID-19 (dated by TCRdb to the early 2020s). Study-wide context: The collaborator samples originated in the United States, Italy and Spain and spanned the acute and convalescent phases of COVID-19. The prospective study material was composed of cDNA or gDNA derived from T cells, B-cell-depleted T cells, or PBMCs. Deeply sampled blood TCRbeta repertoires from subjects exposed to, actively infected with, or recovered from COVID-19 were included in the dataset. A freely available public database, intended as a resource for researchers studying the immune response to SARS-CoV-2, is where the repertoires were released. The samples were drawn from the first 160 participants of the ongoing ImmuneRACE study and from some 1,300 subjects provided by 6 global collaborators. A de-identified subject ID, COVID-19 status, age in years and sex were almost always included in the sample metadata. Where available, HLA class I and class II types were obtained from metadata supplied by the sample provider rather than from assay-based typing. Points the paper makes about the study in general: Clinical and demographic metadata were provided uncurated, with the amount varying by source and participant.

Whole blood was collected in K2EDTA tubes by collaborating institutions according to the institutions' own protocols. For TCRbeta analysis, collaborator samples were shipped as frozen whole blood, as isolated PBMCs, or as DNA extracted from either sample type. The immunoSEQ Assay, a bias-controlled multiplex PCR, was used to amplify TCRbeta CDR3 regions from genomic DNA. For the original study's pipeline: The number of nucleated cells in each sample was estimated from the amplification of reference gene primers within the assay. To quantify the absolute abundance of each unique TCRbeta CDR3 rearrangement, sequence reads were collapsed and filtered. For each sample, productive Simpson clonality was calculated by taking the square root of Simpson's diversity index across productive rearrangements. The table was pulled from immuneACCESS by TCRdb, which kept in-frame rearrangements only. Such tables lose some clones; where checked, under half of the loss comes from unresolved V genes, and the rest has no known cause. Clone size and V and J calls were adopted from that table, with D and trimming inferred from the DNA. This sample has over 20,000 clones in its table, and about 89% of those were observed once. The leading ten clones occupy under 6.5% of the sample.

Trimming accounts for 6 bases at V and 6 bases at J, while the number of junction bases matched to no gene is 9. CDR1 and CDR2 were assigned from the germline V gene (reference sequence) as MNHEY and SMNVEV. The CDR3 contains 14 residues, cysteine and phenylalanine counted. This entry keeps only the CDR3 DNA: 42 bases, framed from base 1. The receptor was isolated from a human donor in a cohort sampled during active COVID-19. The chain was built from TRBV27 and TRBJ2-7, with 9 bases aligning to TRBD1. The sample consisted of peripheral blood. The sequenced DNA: TGTGCCAGCAGCCCCCGGACAGGGGTCCGCGAGCAGTACTTC. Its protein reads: CASSPRTGVREQYF.